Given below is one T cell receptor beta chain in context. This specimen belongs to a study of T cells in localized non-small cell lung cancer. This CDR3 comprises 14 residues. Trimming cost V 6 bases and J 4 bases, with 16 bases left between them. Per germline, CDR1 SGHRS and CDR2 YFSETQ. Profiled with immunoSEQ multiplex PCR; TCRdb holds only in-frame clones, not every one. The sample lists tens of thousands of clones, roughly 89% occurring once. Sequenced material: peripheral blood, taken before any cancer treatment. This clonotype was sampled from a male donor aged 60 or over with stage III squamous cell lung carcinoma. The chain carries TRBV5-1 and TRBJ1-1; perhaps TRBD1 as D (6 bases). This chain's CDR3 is CASNNRAWGTEAFF. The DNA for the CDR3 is TGCGCCAGCAACAACAGGGCTTGGGGCACTGAAGCTTTCTTT.